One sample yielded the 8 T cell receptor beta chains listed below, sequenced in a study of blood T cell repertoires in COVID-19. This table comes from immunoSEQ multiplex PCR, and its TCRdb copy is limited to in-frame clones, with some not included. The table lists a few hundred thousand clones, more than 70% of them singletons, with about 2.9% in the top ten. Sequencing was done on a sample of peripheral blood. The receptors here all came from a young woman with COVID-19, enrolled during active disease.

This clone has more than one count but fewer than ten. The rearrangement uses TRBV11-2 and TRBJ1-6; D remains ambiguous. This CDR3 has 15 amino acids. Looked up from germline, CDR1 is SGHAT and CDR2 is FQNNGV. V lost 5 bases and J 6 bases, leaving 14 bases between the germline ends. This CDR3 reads CASSKESRFNSPLHF. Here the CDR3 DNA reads TGTGCCAGCAGCAAGGAGAGCAGATTTAATTCACCCCTCCACTTT.

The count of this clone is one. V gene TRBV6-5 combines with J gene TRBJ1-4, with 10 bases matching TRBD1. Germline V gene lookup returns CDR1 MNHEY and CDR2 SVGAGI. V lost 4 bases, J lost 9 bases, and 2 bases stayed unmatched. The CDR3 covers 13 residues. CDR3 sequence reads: CASSLGQGQKLFF. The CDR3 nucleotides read TGTGCCAGCAGTTTGGGACAGGGGCAAAAACTGTTTTTT.

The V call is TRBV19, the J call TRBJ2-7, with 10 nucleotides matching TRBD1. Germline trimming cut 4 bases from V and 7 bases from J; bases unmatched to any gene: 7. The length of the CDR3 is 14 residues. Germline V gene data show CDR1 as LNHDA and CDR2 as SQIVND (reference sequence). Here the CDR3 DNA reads TGTGCCAGTAGTACGACAGGGGGCGCCGGGGAGCAGTACTTC. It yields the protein CASSTTGGAGEQYF.

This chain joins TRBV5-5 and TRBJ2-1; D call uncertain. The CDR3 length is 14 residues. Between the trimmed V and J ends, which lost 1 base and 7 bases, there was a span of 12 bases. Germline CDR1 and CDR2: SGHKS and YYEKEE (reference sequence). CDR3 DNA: TGTGCCAGCAGCTTGAGGCAGAGAGGTAATGAGCAGTTCTTC. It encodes CASSLRQRGNEQFF.

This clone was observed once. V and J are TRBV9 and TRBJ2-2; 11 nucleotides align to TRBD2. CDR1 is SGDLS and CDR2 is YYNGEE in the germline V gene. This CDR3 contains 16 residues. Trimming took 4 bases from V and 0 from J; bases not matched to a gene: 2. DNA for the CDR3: TGTGCCAGCAGCCCTAGCGGGAGGACGAACACCGGGGAGCTGTTTTTT. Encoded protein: CASSPSGRTNTGELFF.

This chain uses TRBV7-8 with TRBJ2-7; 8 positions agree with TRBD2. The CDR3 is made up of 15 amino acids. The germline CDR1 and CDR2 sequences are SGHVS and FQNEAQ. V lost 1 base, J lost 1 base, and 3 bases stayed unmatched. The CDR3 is CASSLELAGSYEQYV. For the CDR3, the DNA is TGTGCCAGCAGCTTAGAGCTAGCGGGTTCCTACGAGCAGTACGTC.

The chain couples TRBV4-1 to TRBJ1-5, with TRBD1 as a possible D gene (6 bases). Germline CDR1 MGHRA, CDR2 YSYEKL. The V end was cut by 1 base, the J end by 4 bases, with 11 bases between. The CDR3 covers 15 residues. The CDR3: CASSQVRDTNQPQHF. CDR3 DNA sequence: TGCGCCAGCAGCCAAGTTAGGGACACTAATCAGCCCCAGCATTTT.

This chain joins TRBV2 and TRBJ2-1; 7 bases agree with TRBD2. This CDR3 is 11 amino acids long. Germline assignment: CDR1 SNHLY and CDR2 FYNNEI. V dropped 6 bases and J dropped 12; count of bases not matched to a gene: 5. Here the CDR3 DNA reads TGTGCCAGCAGCATACCGGGGGGGCAGTTCTTC. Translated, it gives CASSIPGGQFF.